This TCR beta chain was retrieved from a study of cytomegalovirus exposure and HLA in healthy donors. Regarding the study as a whole: Rarity marked most TCR sequences, yet some public TCRs occurred in many donors. Within an earlier analysis, most TCR beta V segments proved productive either about 87% or about 30% of the time. A later analysis appeared to link common viral pathogens to several of the most significant clusters.

Regarding this clone: Antigen specificity is unknown.

The PCR had 60 Vbeta and 13 Jbeta primers. Some clones are missing from TCRdb's copy, which holds only in-frame ones; the method was immunoSEQ multiplex PCR. This table holds 95,000 to 110,000 clones, about 80% found once. The CDR3 is 14 amino acids. V lost 6 bases and J lost 4; bases outside the gene matches: 3. The germline V gene encodes CDR1 SEHNR and CDR2 FQNEAQ (reference sequence). This TCR was recovered from a man in his fifties or sixties in good health and CMV-seropositive. Sequenced sample: PBMCs. The chain uses TRBV7-9 and TRBJ2-3; 11 bases match TRBD2. CDR3: CASSVSGGADTQYF. The DNA for the CDR3 is TGTGCCAGCAGTGTTAGCGGGGGGGCAGATACGCAGTATTTT.